The TCR beta chain under discussion was sequenced for a study of technical replicates of blood from a few donors. V shed 5 bases and J 2 bases; nucleotides not matched to a gene: 12. Germline V gives CDR1 SGHTA, CDR2 FQGNSA. This CDR3 spans 16 amino acids. Sequenced by immunoSEQ multiplex PCR; TCRdb stores in-frame clones only, minus some. The sample yields approximately 99,000 clones, 95% seen once. The J gene is TRBJ2-7, the V gene TRBV7-2; 7 nucleotides match TRBD1. This receptor was taken from a human donor in good health. The sequencing input was T cells isolated from PBMCs. CDR3 in amino acids: CASSQLDRPLTYEQYF. Written as DNA, the CDR3 is TGTGCCAGCAGCCAACTGGACAGGCCCCTGACCTACGAGCAGTACTTC.